Sequencing of this T cell receptor beta chain was carried out in a study of blood T cell repertoires in COVID-19 (dated by TCRdb to about 2020). General notes on the study: Samples covering the acute and convalescent phases of COVID-19 were provided by collaborators in the United States, Italy and Spain. The prospective study material was composed of cDNA or gDNA derived from T cells, B-cell-depleted T cells, or PBMCs. Subjects who had been exposed to COVID-19, were actively infected with it, or had recovered from it provided the deeply sampled blood TCRbeta repertoires that made up the dataset. The repertoires were released in a freely available public database intended as a resource for research on the immune response to SARS-CoV-2. Samples were obtained from the ongoing ImmuneRACE study (first 160 participants) and from 1,000 to 1,500 subjects provided by 6 global collaborators. A de-identified subject ID, COVID-19 status, age in years and sex were almost always included in the sample metadata. Where HLA class I and class II types were available, the types were taken from metadata supplied by the sample provider, not from assay-based typing.

Inclusive of the bounding cysteine and phenylalanine, the CDR3 is 14 residues long. Only the CDR3 DNA stays, 42 bases, in frame from base 1. CDR1 and CDR2 were assigned from the germline V gene as SGHDT and YYEEEE. V sheds 2 bases and J sheds 4 bases, leaving 12 bases between their ends. The immunoSEQ Assay, a bias-controlled multiplex PCR, was used to amplify TCRbeta CDR3 regions from genomic DNA. For the original study's pipeline: The number of nucleated cells in each sample was estimated by amplification of reference gene primers within the assay. To quantify the absolute abundance of each unique TCRbeta CDR3 rearrangement, sequence reads were collapsed and filtered. Productive Simpson clonality was computed per sample as the square root of Simpson's diversity index over productive rearrangements. TCRdb limited this immuneACCESS table to in-frame rearrangements with V and J called. A share of clones is missing; checked studies link under half to unresolved V genes, and the rest is unexplained. From that table come the V and J calls and clone size; the DNA was used to work out D and trimming. The sample table records around 100,000 clones; more than 75% of these occur just once. 6.2% of the sample is held by the ten biggest clonotypes.

What the study reported, not specific to this receptor: The amount of clinical and demographic metadata varied by source and participant and was provided uncurated.

Whole blood was collected in K2EDTA tubes by collaborating institutions according to the institutions' own protocols. Collaborator samples were shipped for TCRbeta analysis as frozen whole blood, isolated PBMCs, or DNA extracted from either sample type. Note on this clone: No antigen is known for it. No qualities accompany the bases; no much larger clone lies one base away.

Recombination joined TRBV5-6 with TRBJ2-5; the best D guess is TRBD2, with 6 bases matching. What was sequenced was peripheral blood. The sequence was collected from a human donor in a cohort sampled during active COVID-19. The base sequence is TGTGCCAGCAGCTTAGAACCCGGGAGAGAGACCCAGTACTTC. Its translation is CASSLEPGRETQYF.